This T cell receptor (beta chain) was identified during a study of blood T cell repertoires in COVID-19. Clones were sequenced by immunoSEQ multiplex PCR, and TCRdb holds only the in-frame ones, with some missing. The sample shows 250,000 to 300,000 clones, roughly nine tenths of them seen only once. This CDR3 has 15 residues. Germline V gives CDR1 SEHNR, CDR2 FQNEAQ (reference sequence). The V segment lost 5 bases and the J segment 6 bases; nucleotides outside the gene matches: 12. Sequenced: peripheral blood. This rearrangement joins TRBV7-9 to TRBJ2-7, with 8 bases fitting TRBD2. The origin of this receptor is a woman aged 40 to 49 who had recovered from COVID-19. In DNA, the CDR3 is TGTGCCAGCAGCCCGCCCGGGACTAGAGGTTCCGAGCAGTACTTC. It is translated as CASSPPGTRGSEQYF.